This T cell receptor (beta chain) is drawn from a study of CD8 T cells in Susac syndrome. An input of about 0.5 to 1 ug of RNA was subjected to reverse transcription using random hexamers. The method of amplification for TCR beta CDR3 was immunoSEQ multiplex PCR, covering 54 Vbeta and 13 Jbeta. TCRdb called the immunoSEQ multiplex PCR reads again in MiXCR, with one record for every CDR3 protein. The table shows about 200,000 distinct CDR3 sequences, with about 95% occurring only once. Trimming took off 3 bases at V and 5 bases at J, with 7 bases between the two ends. Looked up from germline, CDR1 is SNHLY and CDR2 is FYNNEI. The CDR3 is 12 residues long. TCR beta sequences were obtained from blood CD8+ and CD4+ T cells. The multiple sclerosis control group was made up of treatment-naive patients with stable or active relapsing-remitting disease. Negative magnetic isolation gave CD8+ and CD4+ cells; FACS enriched CD8+ TEMRA.

Sample: CD4+ T cells from PBMCs. This clonotype was sampled from a human donor with multiple sclerosis. The chain employs TRBV2 and TRBJ2-5; D not certain. Here the CDR3 reads CASSESRETQYF. For the CDR3, the DNA is TGTGCCAGCAGTGAGTCCCGGGAGACCCAGTACTTC.